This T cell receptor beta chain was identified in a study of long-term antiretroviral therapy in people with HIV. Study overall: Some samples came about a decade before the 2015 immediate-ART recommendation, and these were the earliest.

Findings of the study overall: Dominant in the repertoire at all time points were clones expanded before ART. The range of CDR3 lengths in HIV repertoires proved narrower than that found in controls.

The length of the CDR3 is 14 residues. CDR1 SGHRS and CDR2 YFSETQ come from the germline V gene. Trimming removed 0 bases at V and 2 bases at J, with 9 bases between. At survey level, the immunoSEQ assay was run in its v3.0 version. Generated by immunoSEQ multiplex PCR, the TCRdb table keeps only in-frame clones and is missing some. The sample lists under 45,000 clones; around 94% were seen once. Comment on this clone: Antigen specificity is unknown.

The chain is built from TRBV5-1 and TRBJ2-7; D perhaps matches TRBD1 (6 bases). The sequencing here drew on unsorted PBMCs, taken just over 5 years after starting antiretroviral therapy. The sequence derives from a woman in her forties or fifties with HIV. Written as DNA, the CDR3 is TGCGCCAGCAGCTTGGGGACAGTGGCCTACGAGCAGTACTTC. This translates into CASSLGTVAYEQYF.